These T cell receptor beta chains were read from a single sample in a study of T-cell reconstitution after alpha-beta-depleted transplantation in children. MiXCR, applied by TCRdb to the PCR reads, yields one record per CDR3 protein. The sample consists of 500,000 to 600,000 distinct CDR3 sequences, around a third of them appearing once. This sample comprised PBMCs from the stem cell graft donor, obtained from the stem cell graft. These receptors were obtained from a human donor who donated a stem cell graft to a child with aplastic anemia. Each CDR3 is given with its conserved first and last residue. Each record gives: CDR3 protein, CDR3 DNA, D gene, V gene, clone size, J gene. A D gene is named only where the DNA matches it firmly. Not every row has a clone size; where given, it reads once, few, many or a size class.

CSVGGAGSSYNEQFF	TGCAGCGTGGGGGGGGCGGGATCCTCCTACAATGAGCAGTTCTTC	-	TRBV29-1	-	TRBJ2-1
CASSPRENYEQYF	TGTGCCAGCTCACCAAGGGAGAACTACGAGCAGTACTTC	-	TRBV18	-	TRBJ2-7
CATSDLGVERSNEQFF	TGTGCCACCAGTGATTTGGGGGTGGAGCGGAGCAATGAGCAGTTCTTC	-	TRBV24-1	few	TRBJ2-1
CASSPPGRSNTEAFF	TGTGCCAGTAGTCCCCCAGGGCGTTCGAACACTGAAGCTTTCTTT	-	TRBV19	-	TRBJ1-1
CSARKGSASGATDTQYF	TGCAGTGCTAGAAAGGGGTCGGCTAGCGGGGCGACAGATACGCAGTATTTT	TRBD2	TRBV20-1	-	TRBJ2-3
CASSQYYRDTEETQYF	TGCGCCAGCAGCCAGTATTACCGGGACACTGAAGAGACCCAGTACTTC	-	TRBV4-1	-	TRBJ2-5
CASSGQVGNSPLHF	TGTGCCAGCAGCGGACAGGTCGGGAATTCACCCCTCCACTTT	-	TRBV9	-	TRBJ1-6
CATGALEPQHF	TGTGCCACCGGAGCACTGGAGCCCCAGCATTTT	-	TRBV24-1	few	TRBJ1-5
CSAMFGETQYF	TGCAGTGCTATGTTCGGAGAGACCCAGTACTTC	-	TRBV20-1	-	TRBJ2-5
CASGDRDTYGYTF	TGTGCCAGTGGGGATCGGGACACCTATGGCTACACCTTC	-	TRBV19	-	TRBJ1-2
CASSPQGIAGGPYNEQFF	TGTGCCAGCAGCCCACAGGGAATCGCGGGAGGGCCTTACAATGAGCAGTTCTTC	TRBD2	TRBV13	-	TRBJ2-1
CSVELGPSYNEQFF	TGCAGCGTTGAACTAGGGCCCTCCTACAATGAGCAGTTCTTC	-	TRBV29-1	few	TRBJ2-1
CASSLGALYYGYTF	TGTGCCAGCAGCTTAGGTGCATTGTACTATGGCTACACCTTC	-	TRBV7-2	-	TRBJ1-2
CSAKFRVPSYEQYF	TGCAGTGCAAAATTCAGGGTACCCTCCTACGAGCAGTACTTC	-	TRBV20-1	-	TRBJ2-7
CASSMIRTGELFF	TGTGCCAGCAGTATGATTCGTACCGGGGAGCTGTTTTTT	-	TRBV6-1	-	TRBJ2-2
CASSYTGLAGPATYEQYF	TGTGCCAGCAGCTACACGGGACTAGCGGGACCGGCAACCTACGAGCAGTACTTC	TRBD2	TRBV11-2	-	TRBJ2-7
CASSPSPGQRETQYF	TGCGCCAGCAGCCCCTCCCCGGGACAGAGGGAGACCCAGTACTTC	TRBD1	TRBV5-1	few	TRBJ2-5
CASSPLAEYQETQYF	TGTGCCAGCTCCCCGCTAGCGGAATACCAAGAGACCCAGTACTTC	TRBD2	TRBV28	once	TRBJ2-5
CASSPDRRREYF	TGTGCCAGCAGTCCCGATCGACGGAGGGAGTACTTC	-	TRBV28	-	TRBJ2-4
CASSMGQKNTEAFF	TGTGCCAGTAGTATGGGTCAGAAGAACACTGAAGCTTTCTTT	-	TRBV19	-	TRBJ1-1
CASSTLGAGTEAFF	TGTGCCAGCAGTACCCTGGGGGCTGGTACTGAAGCTTTCTTT	-	TRBV27	-	TRBJ1-1
CASSQRNYGYTF	TGCGCCAGCAGCCAGCGTAACTATGGCTACACCTTC	-	TRBV4-3	-	TRBJ1-2
CASSQDTSGRAEQYF	TGTGCCAGCAGCCAGGATACTAGCGGGAGGGCCGAGCAGTACTTC	TRBD2	TRBV4-2	few	TRBJ2-7
CSANRDGGLAGGGNEQFF	TGCAGTGCTAACCGCGATGGGGGACTAGCGGGCGGGGGAAATGAGCAGTTCTTC	TRBD2	TRBV20-1	many	TRBJ2-1
CSARVDSPLHF	TGCAGTGCTAGAGTTGATTCACCCCTCCACTTT	-	TRBV20-1	few	TRBJ1-6
CASSQETPGLAGPSSYNEQFF	TGCGCCAGCAGCCAAGAGACCCCGGGACTAGCGGGACCGAGCTCCTACAATGAGCAGTTCTTC	TRBD2	TRBV4-1	few	TRBJ2-1
CASQPLAGGRNEQFF	TGTGCCAGCCAACCTCTAGCGGGAGGGCGGAATGAGCAGTTCTTC	TRBD2	TRBV5-6	few	TRBJ2-1